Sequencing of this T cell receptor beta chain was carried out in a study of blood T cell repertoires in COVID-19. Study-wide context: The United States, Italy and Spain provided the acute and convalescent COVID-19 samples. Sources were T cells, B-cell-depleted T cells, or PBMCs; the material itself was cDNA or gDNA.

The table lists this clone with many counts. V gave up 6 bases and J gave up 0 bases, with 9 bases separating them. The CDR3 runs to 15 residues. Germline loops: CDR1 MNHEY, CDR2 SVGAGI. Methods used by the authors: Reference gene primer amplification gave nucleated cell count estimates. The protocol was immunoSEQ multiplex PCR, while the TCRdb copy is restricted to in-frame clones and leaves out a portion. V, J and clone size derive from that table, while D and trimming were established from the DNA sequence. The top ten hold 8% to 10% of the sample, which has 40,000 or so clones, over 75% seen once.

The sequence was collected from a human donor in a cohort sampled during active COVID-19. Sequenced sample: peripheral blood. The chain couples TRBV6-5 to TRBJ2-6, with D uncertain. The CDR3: CASSLNPSGANVLTF. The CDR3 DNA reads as TGTGCCAGCAGCCTTAATCCCTCTGGGGCCAACGTCCTGACTTTC.